The 27 T cell receptor beta chains in this list originate from one sample, sequenced in a study of PD-L1 blockade in urothelial cancer. This table comes from immunoSEQ multiplex PCR, and its TCRdb copy is limited to in-frame clones, with some not included. This sample has 45,000 to 60,000 clones, with about 90% found just once. This specimen consisted of PBMCs, obtained around atezolizumab (anti-PD-L1) treatment. The receptors were gathered from a man between 60 and 70 years old with urothelial cancer.

Only one count was recorded for this clone. V and J are TRBV21-1 and TRBJ1-6. TRBV21-1 is a listed pseudogene. CDR3 length: 14 amino acids. The CDR3 is CASSKGCGASPLHF. CDR3 nucleotide sequence: TGTGCCAGCAGCAAAGGATGCGGGGCTTCACCCCTCCACTTT.

The chain combines TRBV5-5 with TRBJ2-7; no reliable D call. The CDR3 covers 14 residues. Deletions cut 2 bases from V and 8 bases from J, with 17 bases between. Germline CDR1 is SGHKS and CDR2 is YYEKEE (reference sequence). CDR3: CASSFLEFPTKQYF. CDR3 DNA: TGTGCCAGCAGCTTCCTCGAATTCCCTACGAAGCAGTACTTC.

The chain recombines TRBV6-5 with TRBJ1-2, with D uncertain. CDR1 MNHEY and CDR2 SVGAGI come from the germline V gene. The CDR3 is made up of 13 amino acids. The germline V and J ends were trimmed by 6 bases and 2 bases, with 10 bases remaining between them. CDR3 nucleotides: TGTGCCAGCAGCCCCAGGATAAACTATGGCTACACCTTC. This encodes CASSPRINYGYTF.

This clone was detected once. J is TRBJ2-3 and V is TRBV4-1, with 8 bases matching TRBD2. Losses at the gene ends were 0 bases for V and 10 bases for J; bases not matched to a gene: 9. CDR3 size: 15 residues. Germline V gives CDR1 MGHRA, CDR2 YSYEKL. The CDR3 sequence is CASSQDINRREAQYF. CDR3 coding DNA: TGCGCCAGCAGCCAAGATATAAACAGGCGGGAGGCGCAGTATTTT.

The V gene is TRBV28, the J gene TRBJ2-7, with D perhaps TRBD2 (6 bases). CDR1 and CDR2 from the germline V gene are MDHEN and SYDVKM. The CDR3 totals 13 residues. V was pared by 8 bases and J by 5 bases, with 16 bases between. The CDR3 sequence: CASEGPGGDEQYF. The CDR3 DNA reads as TGTGCCAGCGAGGGCCCCGGCGGGGACGAGCAGTACTTC. The entire variable domain, with the rest obtained from reference TRBV28 and TRBJ2-7, is as follows: DVKVTQSSRYLVKRTGEKVFLECVQDMDHENMFWYRQDPGLGLRLIYFSYDVKMKEKGDIPEGYSVSREKKERFSLILESASTNQTSMYLCASEGPGGDEQYFGPGTRLTVT.

V is TRBV5-6 and J is TRBJ2-5; D possibly corresponds to TRBD1 (5 bases). This CDR3 is built from 16 residues. Looked up from germline, CDR1 is SGHDT and CDR2 is YYEEEE. V dropped 0 bases and J dropped 1 base, with 13 bases sitting between them. CDR3: CASSLAVRTGQETQYF. CDR3 sequence (DNA): TGTGCCAGCAGCTTGGCAGTTCGCACAGGCCAAGAGACCCAGTACTTC.

The rearrangement uses TRBV7-9 and TRBJ2-2, with unresolved D. Between the trimmed V and J ends, which lost 4 bases and 5 bases, there was a span of 5 bases. The CDR3 contains 12 residues. Germline CDR1 SEHNR, CDR2 FQNEAQ (reference sequence). CDR3 sequence (DNA): TGTGCCAGCAGCTATACTACCGGGGAGCTGTTTTTT. It yields the protein CASSYTTGELFF.

J is TRBJ2-7 and V is TRBV5-6, with TRBD2 identical over 7 bases. This CDR3 spans 13 amino acids. After removal of 4 bases from V and 4 bases from J, the junction contained 5 bases not matched to a gene. CDR1 and CDR2 (germline): SGHDT, YYEEEE. The CDR3 nucleotides are TGTGCCAGCAGCCCGGGACTACAGTACGAGCAGTACTTC. Protein sequence: CASSPGLQYEQYF.

V gene TRBV6-4 combines with J gene TRBJ2-3, with 11 bases identical to TRBD2. V lost 2 bases and J lost 5; bases outside the gene matches: 6. CDR1 and CDR2 (germline): MRHNA, SNTAGT. The length of the CDR3 is 16 residues. The CDR3 spells CASSDLAGGPRDTQYF. The DNA for the CDR3 is TGTGCCAGCAGTGACCTAGCGGGGGGCCCCAGAGATACGCAGTATTTT.

The chain links TRBV6-6 to TRBJ2-7, with TRBD1 identical over 8 bases. Trimming cost V 7 bases and J 6 bases; bases outside gene matches: 11. The V gene's germline CDR1 is MNHNY and CDR2 SVGAGI (reference sequence). CDR3 length: 14 residues. CDR3 amino acids: CASNEDRGLGEQYF. CDR3 coding DNA: TGTGCCAGCAACGAAGACAGGGGTCTGGGCGAGCAGTACTTC.

The chain couples TRBV15 to TRBJ2-2, with a possible D match to TRBD2 (5 bases). Germline CDR1 reads LNHNV; CDR2 reads YYDKDF (reference sequence). CDR3 length equals 13 residues. V was cut by 5 bases and J by 6 bases, with 10 bases left in between. The CDR3 DNA sequence: TGTGCCACCAGCGGCACTAGTGCCGGGGAGCTGTTTTTT. The encoded protein is CATSGTSAGELFF.

The chain has TRBV7-8 and TRBJ2-3; D may be TRBD2 (6 bases). Germline V gene data show CDR1 as SGHVS and CDR2 as FQNEAQ. CDR3 length: 15 amino acids. The V end was cut by 2 bases, the J end by 0 bases, with 9 bases between. The DNA for the CDR3 is TGTGCCAGCAGCTTATGGGCGGGGAGCACAGATACGCAGTATTTT. Translating it yields CASSLWAGSTDTQYF.

The V gene is TRBV5-1, the J gene TRBJ2-1; D not resolved. Trimming took 0 bases from V and 6 from J, leaving 4 bases between them. The CDR3 covers 12 residues. Germline assignment: CDR1 SGHRS and CDR2 YFSETQ. Written as DNA, the CDR3 is TGCGCCAGCAGCTTGGGACTCAATGAGCAGTTCTTC. Its protein product is CASSLGLNEQFF. Complete variable domain (other parts from reference TRBV5-1 and TRBJ2-1): KAGVTQTPRYLIKTRGQQVTLSCSPISGHRSVSWYQQTPGQGLQFLFEYFSETQRNKGNFPGRFSGRQFSNSRSEMNVSTLELGDSALYLCASSLGLNEQFFGPGTRLTVL.

The J gene is TRBJ2-1, the V gene TRBV5-1; D possibly corresponds to TRBD2 (5 bases). Germline loops: CDR1 SGHRS, CDR2 YFSETQ. CDR3 length: 15 amino acids. V shed 0 bases and J shed 3 bases, with 10 bases lying between them. The CDR3 coding sequence is TGCGCCAGCAGCTTGGAGCGAGGACTCTACAATGAGCAGTTCTTC. Its protein product is CASSLERGLYNEQFF.

The rearrangement links TRBV28 to TRBJ1-5, with a possible D match to TRBD1 (5 bases). V was cut by 7 bases and J by 8 bases, with 12 bases left in between. This CDR3 has 12 amino acids. Per the germline V gene, CDR1 is MDHEN and CDR2 is SYDVKM. In DNA form, the CDR3 reads TGTGCCAGCAATCCGGGGGGGGAGCCCCAGCATTTT. It specifies CASNPGGEPQHF.

This rearrangement joins TRBV4-1 to TRBJ1-2; maybe TRBD1 (6 bases). Trimming removed 0 bases at V and 5 bases at J, with 13 bases between. Germline V gene sequence: CDR1 MGHRA, CDR2 YSYEKL. This CDR3 region has 15 residues. In DNA, the CDR3 is TGCGCCAGCAGCCAAGAACAGACAGGCCTATATGGCTACACCTTC. Translation: CASSQEQTGLYGYTF.

The rearrangement links TRBV6-5 to TRBJ1-2; the D is unclear. CDR1 MNHEY and CDR2 SVGAGI come from the germline V gene. CDR3 length: 13 amino acids. The V and J ends lost 2 bases and 6 bases respectively, with 10 bases between them. The CDR3 coding sequence is TGTGCCAGCAGTTACGCGGCGGCGAATGGCTACACCTTC. Translated: CASSYAAANGYTF.

The rearrangement joins TRBV28 to TRBJ1-3, with 7 bases that match TRBD1. V trimming: 9 bases; J trimming: 4 bases; junction bases outside the gene matches: 6. The length of the CDR3 is 13 residues. Germline loops: CDR1 MDHEN, CDR2 SYDVKM. CDR3 in DNA: TGTGCCAGTTACAGGGGCCCCGGAAACACCATATATTTT. Translating gives CASYRGPGNTIYF.

The CDR3 nucleotides read TGCGCCAGCAGCCAAGACGGACAGAGGGGGACCCAGTACTTC. Its protein is CASSQDGQRGTQYF. The chain uses TRBV4-1 and TRBJ2-5; the D gene is possibly TRBD1 (6 bases). In germline, CDR1 is MGHRA, CDR2 YSYEKL. V lost 0 bases, J lost 7 bases, and 12 bases lay in between. CDR3 length: 14 residues.

The J gene is TRBJ2-7, the V gene TRBV7-8; no firm D call. V was shortened by 2 bases and J by 4 bases, with 9 bases between the two germline ends. Germline V lookup: CDR1 SGHVS, CDR2 FQNEAQ. This CDR3 has 13 amino acids. The CDR3 DNA reads as TGTGCCAGCAGCTTATTCAGTAATTACGAGCAGTACTTC. Amino acid sequence: CASSLFSNYEQYF.

V and J are TRBV28 and TRBJ2-7; TRBD1 aligns across 7 bases. Looked up from germline, CDR1 is MDHEN and CDR2 is SYDVKM. V dropped 3 bases and J dropped 0; count of bases not matched to a gene: 5. CDR3 length: 15 amino acids. The CDR3, as DNA: TGTGCCAGCAGTTTCGGGACAGCGAACTCCTACGAGCAGTACTTC. Protein product: CASSFGTANSYEQYF. Based on the CDR3 plus reference TRBV28 and TRBJ2-7, the full variable domain is DVKVTQSSRYLVKRTGEKVFLECVQDMDHENMFWYRQDPGLGLRLIYFSYDVKMKEKGDIPEGYSVSREKKERFSLILESASTNQTSMYLCASSFGTANSYEQYFGPGTRLTVT.

The chain couples TRBV10-3 to TRBJ1-3; 7 bases line up with TRBD1. CDR1 and CDR2 (germline): ENHRY, SYGVKD. The CDR3 extends over 15 amino acids. The trim removed 2 bases at V and 5 bases at J, leaving 6 bases unmatched. For the CDR3, the DNA is TGTGCCATCAGTGAGGTGGACAGGCTAAGAAACACCATATATTTT. This translates into CAISEVDRLRNTIYF.

This clone was counted a few times. This rearrangement joins TRBV14 to TRBJ2-2, with TRBD2 as a possible D gene (5 bases). Germline CDR1 SGHDN, CDR2 FVKESK. The CDR3 is made up of 15 amino acids. V lost 5 bases, J lost 3 bases, and 13 bases lay in between. The CDR3 here is CASSSYEGYTGELFF. The CDR3, as DNA: TGTGCCAGCAGCAGCTACGAGGGTTACACCGGGGAGCTGTTTTTT. Full variable domain (remainder filled in from reference TRBV14 and TRBJ2-2): EAGVTQFPSHSVIEKGQTVTLRCDPISGHDNLYWYRRVMGKEIKFLLHFVKESKQDESGMPNNRFLAERTGGTYSTLKVQPAELEDSGVYFCASSSYEGYTGELFFGEGSRLTVL.

The rearrangement links TRBV7-9 to TRBJ2-5; 7 nucleotides match TRBD1. V lost 3 bases and J lost 0; bases outside the gene matches: 7. CDR3 length equals 16 residues. Germline loops: CDR1 SEHNR, CDR2 FQNEAQ (reference sequence). The CDR3 DNA is TGTGCCAGCAGCTTTGGGACAGCGGTATACCAAGAGACCCAGTACTTC. Its translation: CASSFGTAVYQETQYF. Supplemented by reference TRBV7-9 and TRBJ2-5, the full variable domain reads DTGVSQNPRHKITKRGQNVTFRCDPISEHNRLYWYRQTLGQGPEFLTYFQNEAQLEKSRLLSDRFSAERPKGSFSTLEIQRTEQGDSAMYLCASSFGTAVYQETQYFGPGTRLLVL.

V usage is TRBV9 and J usage is TRBJ2-7; 9 bases are a match to TRBD2. Germline V lookup: CDR1 SGDLS, CDR2 YYNGEE. There are 14 residues in the CDR3. The junction had 3 bases not matched to a gene; V was cut back by 2 bases and J by 3 bases. The chain's CDR3 is CASSVSSGGYEQYF. CDR3 DNA sequence: TGTGCCAGCAGCGTGAGTAGCGGGGGCTACGAGCAGTACTTC.

CDR3 region: CASSRSYEQYF. DNA of the CDR3: TGTGCCAGCAGCCGCAGCTACGAGCAGTACTTC. This chain connects TRBV6-6 to TRBJ2-7; D gene uncertain. The CDR3 spans 11 residues. V shed 6 bases and J shed 3 bases, with 6 bases lying between them. CDR1 MNHNY and CDR2 SVGAGI come from the germline V gene (reference sequence).

The chain links TRBV28 to TRBJ2-5, with 9 bases fitting TRBD1. The germline V gene encodes CDR1 MDHEN and CDR2 SYDVKM. The CDR3 totals 15 residues. V dropped 4 bases and J dropped 5; count of bases not matched to a gene: 8. CDR3 sequence reads: CASSSNRGPGETQYF. Here the CDR3 DNA reads TGTGCCAGCAGTTCCAACAGGGGGCCCGGGGAGACCCAGTACTTC.